Following are 30 T cell receptor beta chains from one sample sequenced in a study of Graves' ophthalmopathy and Graves' hyperthyroidism (dated by TCRdb to 2017 to 2018). Sequencer: Illumina HiSeq 2000. TCR beta CDR3 regions were amplified from RNA transcripts for repertoire sequencing. The first round was an RT-PCR using HTBI primers with the Qiagen OneStep RT-PCR kit, and this first round was followed by a second-round multiplex PCR, then size selection and purification. The public reads were quality trimmed at Q25 with fastp and then assembled into clones with MiXCR by TCRdb, keeping productive beta chains. CDR3 protein sequences are deduplicated, and each keeps its most common genes and DNA. The table for this sample lists 45,000 to 60,000 distinct CDR3 sequences; approximately 47% of them were counted only once. The ten largest clones take up about 4.9% of the sample. Material for sequencing was peripheral blood. Source of these receptors: an adult woman with Graves' ophthalmopathy.

This clonotype appeared many times. This chain uses TRBV5-1 with TRBJ2-2; 8 bases align to TRBD1. Unmatched junction bases numbered 8, after V lost 6 bases and J lost 4 bases. CDR1 SGHRS and CDR2 YFSETQ come from the germline V gene. CDR3 length: 15 amino acids. The CDR3 region has the DNA TGCGCCAGCATTGCAGGACAGGGAGGCACCGGGGAGCTGTTTTTT. This codes for CASIAGQGGTGELFF.

A word on this clonotype: The junction departs from germline at one end; a sequencing error may be responsible. The chain carries TRBV28 and TRBJ2-1, with 9 positions matching TRBD2. Germline CDR1 is MDHEN and CDR2 is SYDVKM. The CDR3 sequence is 15 residues long. The CDR3 DNA is TGTGCCGGCAGCCTAATCAGCGGGAGGATAAGTGAGCAGTTCTTC. Its translation: CAGSLISGRISEQFF. The whole variable domain, remainder taken from reference TRBV28 and TRBJ2-1, is DVKVTQSSRYLVKRTGEKVFLECVQDMDHENMFWYRQDPGLGLRLIYFSYDVKMKEKGDIPEGYSVSREKKERFSLILESASTNQTSMYLCAGSLISGRISEQFFGPGTRLTVL.

This clonotype was detected ten times or more. The chain carries TRBV5-1 and TRBJ2-3; 8 bases are a match to TRBD1. The CDR3 loop spans 15 amino acids. The ends lost 3 bases at V and 2 bases at J; junction bases unmatched: 5. Looked up from germline, CDR1 is SGHRS and CDR2 is YFSETQ. CDR3 region: CASSWRDRPTDTQYF. In DNA form, the CDR3 reads TGCGCCAGCAGCTGGAGGGACAGGCCCACAGATACGCAGTATTTT.

This clonotype was seen at least ten times. The V call is TRBV6-1, the J call TRBJ2-1; D might be TRBD1 (6 bases). The CDR3 has 13 amino acids. Between the trimmed V and J ends, which lost 3 bases and 5 bases, there was a span of 8 bases. Germline-derived CDR1 and CDR2 are MNHNS and SASEGT. CDR3 nucleotide sequence: TGTGCCAGCAGTGACGGACAGAACAATGAGCAGTTCTTC. It translates to CASSDGQNNEQFF.

V gene TRBV9 combines with J gene TRBJ1-6; 9 positions agree with TRBD1. The trim removed 0 bases at V and 11 bases at J, leaving 3 bases unmatched. The CDR3 length is 14 residues. The germline gives CDR1 SGDLS, CDR2 YYNGEE. CDR3: CASSVGQGGTPLHF. CDR3 sequence (DNA): TGTGCCAGCAGCGTAGGACAGGGGGGGACACCCCTCCACTTT.

The V call is TRBV20-1, the J call TRBJ2-7, with 9 nucleotides matching TRBD2. Germline trimming cut 1 base from V and 5 bases from J; bases unmatched to any gene: 9. Germline V gives CDR1 DFQATT, CDR2 SNEGSKA (reference sequence). The CDR3 consists of 15 residues. CDR3 coding DNA: TGCAGTGCTAGAGTAGTGGGACTAGCTGTAAACGAGCAGTACTTC. Its translation is CSARVVGLAVNEQYF.

This clonotype was seen ten or more times. V gene TRBV5-1 combines with J gene TRBJ1-5, with 8 positions matching TRBD1. V dropped 4 bases and J dropped 8; count of bases not matched to a gene: 8. This CDR3 comprises 14 residues. The germline V gene has CDR1 SGHRS and CDR2 YFSETQ. CDR3 bases: TGCGCCAGCAGCCCGGACAGGGCCGGGGAGCCCCAGCATTTT. Residues: CASSPDRAGEPQHF.

This clonotype appeared many times. CDR3 nucleotide sequence: TGCAGTGCTAGAAGCCCGGCCTATGAGCAGTTCTTC. This codes for CSARSPAYEQFF. The chain couples TRBV20-1 to TRBJ2-1; D is unresolved. CDR1 DFQATT and CDR2 SNEGSKA come from the germline V gene (reference sequence). This CDR3 comprises 12 residues. Trimming took 2 bases from V and 8 from J, leaving 10 bases between them.

This clonotype was observed at least ten times. V gene TRBV29-1 combines with J gene TRBJ1-1; D is unclear. This CDR3 is built from 13 residues. Looked up from germline, CDR1 is SQVTM and CDR2 is ANQGSEA. V was trimmed by 8 bases and J by 1 base, leaving 14 bases between them. The CDR3 region has the DNA TGCAGCACCCCCAGCGTGGGGAACACTGAAGCTTTCTTT. As protein: CSTPSVGNTEAFF.

The V call is TRBV10-1, the J call TRBJ1-3, with D unresolved. Germline CDR1 reads WNHNN; CDR2 reads SYGVQD (reference sequence). Trimming took off 2 bases at V and 4 bases at J, with 9 bases between the two ends. This CDR3 contains 14 residues. The CDR3 DNA reads TGCGCCAGCAGTGAGGAGATAGACGGAAACACCATATATTTT. It encodes CASSEEIDGNTIYF.

In its sample, this clonotype was seen many times. The chain has TRBV5-1 and TRBJ2-1; a possible D gene is TRBD1 (6 bases). Germline lookup yields CDR1 SGHRS and CDR2 YFSETQ. This CDR3 comprises 15 residues. V was pared by 4 bases and J by 10 bases, with 21 bases between. The CDR3, as DNA: TGCGCCAGCAGCGCCGACAGGCCTGGTGTCAGGGAGCAGTTCTTC. Its protein product is CASSADRPGVREQFF.

This clonotype was counted many times. The rearrangement uses TRBV12-3 or TRBV12-4 and TRBJ2-5, with D hard to call. This CDR3 has 13 residues. The V and J ends lost 2 bases and 5 bases respectively, with 9 bases between them. In DNA, the CDR3 is TGTGCCAGCAGTTTATCCGGCCTTGAGACCCAGTACTTC. Amino acid sequence: CASSLSGLETQYF.

This clonotype was recorded at least ten times. The chain has TRBV27 and TRBJ2-7; 10 nucleotides line up with TRBD1. The CDR3 runs 14 residues. Per the germline V gene, CDR1 is MNHEY and CDR2 is SMNVEV (reference sequence). With V trimmed by 2 bases and J by 5 bases, 3 bases remained unmatched. CDR3 coding DNA: TGTGCCAGCAGTTTACGGGACAGGGGCCACGAGCAGTACTTC. Its protein is CASSLRDRGHEQYF.

This sequence joins TRBV24-1 and TRBJ2-3; TRBD2 aligns across 7 bases. Germline-derived CDR1 and CDR2 are KGHDR and SFDVKD. This CDR3 comprises 17 residues. V lost 0 bases to trimming and J lost 2 bases; unmatched junction nucleotides: 7. CDR3 sequence: CATSDLTGEGITDTQYF. The CDR3 nucleotides read TGTGCCACCAGTGATTTGACCGGGGAGGGGATCACAGATACGCAGTATTTT.

The CDR3 DNA sequence: TGTGCCAGTAGTAAACCTTTGACTATAAACAATGAGCAGTACTTC. Its protein is CASSKPLTINNEQYF. The chain couples TRBV19 to TRBJ2-1; tentative D call: TRBD2 (5 bases). The DNA end lines up better with TRBJ2-7; the J call may be wrong. CDR3 size: 15 residues. CDR1 LNHDA and CDR2 SQIVND come from the germline V gene (reference sequence).

This clonotype was found many times. The chain combines TRBV12-1 with TRBJ1-1; the table's TRBD1 call for D was not verified on the DNA. TRBV12-1 is a listed pseudogene. The CDR3 has 14 amino acids. The CDR3 is CASSLRGVNTEAFF. DNA for the CDR3: TGTGCCAGCAGCTTGAGAGGGGTGAACACTGAAGCTTTCTTT.

This clonotype was picked up many times. The CDR3 coding sequence is TGTGCCAGCAGTGAACGGATACGGACACGGTACCAAGAGACCCAGTACTTC. It is translated as CASSERIRTRYQETQYF. The V call is TRBV6-1, the J call TRBJ2-5; TRBD1 is a possible D gene (5 bases). The V and J ends lost 2 bases and 0 bases respectively, with 16 bases between them. CDR3 length: 17 residues. From germline, CDR1 is MNHNS and CDR2 SASEGT.

About this clonotype: The missing conserved phenylalanine or tryptophan at the end of this CDR3 makes a read error likely. The gene calls are TRBV20-1 and TRBJ1-5; D is uncertain. The CDR3 extends over 12 amino acids. Germline lookup yields CDR1 DFQATT and CDR2 SNEGSKA (reference sequence). V was clipped by 5 bases and J by 0 bases, with 5 bases between them. The CDR3 nucleotides are TGCAGTGCTTGGTTTAGCAATCAGCCCCAGCATTCT. It translates to CSAWFSNQPQHS.

This clonotype was recorded many times. The chain combines TRBV7-9 with TRBJ1-4; TRBD1 agrees at 7 bases. From germline, CDR1 is SEHNR and CDR2 FQNEAQ (reference sequence). There are 13 residues in the CDR3. The junction had 8 bases not matched to a gene; V was cut back by 7 bases and J by 9 bases. The CDR3 DNA reads TGTGCCAGCACCCGGGACAGTCCCCAAAAACTGTTTTTT. Its translation: CASTRDSPQKLFF.

Many counts were recorded for this clonotype. The chain is built from TRBV20-1 and TRBJ2-7; 7 bases fit TRBD2. V lost 2 bases and J lost 9; bases outside the gene matches: 10. Germline V gene lookup returns CDR1 DFQATT and CDR2 SNEGSKA (reference sequence). The CDR3 length is 13 residues. The CDR3 nucleotides read TGCAGTGCTAGATGGGACTACCATCCGGCGCAGTACTTC. Protein sequence: CSARWDYHPAQYF.

This chain links TRBV20-1 with TRBJ2-1; 11 nucleotides line up with TRBD2. The CDR3 runs 15 residues. V was pared by 0 bases and J by 3 bases, with 1 base of the junction left unmatched. CDR1 and CDR2 from the germline V gene are DFQATT and SNEGSKA (reference sequence). The CDR3 protein is CSARDGTSGYNEQFF. CDR3 DNA: TGCAGTGCTAGAGATGGGACTAGCGGCTACAATGAGCAGTTCTTC.

This clonotype was counted ten times or more. This chain uses TRBV20-1 with TRBJ2-2; D gene unclear. V was shortened by 1 base and J by 2 bases, with 14 bases between the two germline ends. The CDR3 contains 16 residues. CDR1 and CDR2 (germline): DFQATT, SNEGSKA (reference sequence). The CDR3 DNA reads TGCAGTGCTAGAGGGGCTCCGGGTTTAAACACCGGGGAGCTGTTTTTT. It translates to CSARGAPGLNTGELFF.

This clonotype was recorded at least ten times. This chain uses TRBV7-2 with TRBJ2-2; D may be TRBD2 (6 bases). Germline lookup yields CDR1 SGHTA and CDR2 FQGNSA. The CDR3 is made up of 15 amino acids. V was trimmed by 2 bases and J by 0 bases, leaving 7 bases between them. The CDR3 nucleotides read TGTGCCAGCAGCTTATCTAGCGCGAACACCGGGGAGCTGTTTTTT. This sequence encodes CASSLSSANTGELFF.

This clonotype is a singleton in its sample. Because the CDR3's place on the DNA is in doubt, the DNA is left out and the CDR3 is given as listed by TCRdb. CDR3 protein: CASSRDSSYEQYFGPGTRELFF. V gene TRBV7-8 combines with J gene TRBJ2-2; the D call TRBD1 from the table was never checked on the DNA. Per germline, CDR1 SGHVS and CDR2 FQNEAQ. The CDR3 is 22 amino acids in total, end residues counted.

The rearrangement uses TRBV10-1 and TRBJ1-2; TRBD1 might be the D (5 bases). The CDR3 extends over 14 amino acids. Trimming shortened V by 8 bases and J by 7 bases, and 20 bases separated the two germline ends. Germline values: CDR1 WNHNN, CDR2 SYGVQD (reference sequence). The CDR3 region has the DNA TGCGCCAGCGTTGAGGCGGGGGGAGAGTTTGGCTACACCTTC. It specifies CASVEAGGEFGYTF.

This clonotype was seen at least ten times. The DNA of the CDR3 is TGTGCCAGCAGCTGGACTAGAGCCTACGAGCAGTACTTC. This gives the protein CASSWTRAYEQYF. This sequence joins TRBV5-6 and TRBJ2-7; 7 nucleotides line up with TRBD2. V shed 3 bases, J shed 2 bases, and the junction held 2 bases outside the gene matches. Germline lookup yields CDR1 SGHDT and CDR2 YYEEEE. The CDR3 runs to 13 residues.

This clonotype was counted many times. This chain links TRBV27 with TRBJ1-6, with D perhaps TRBD1 (5 bases). The CDR3 extends over 14 amino acids. V was cut by 7 bases and J by 10 bases, with 17 bases left in between. Germline V lookup: CDR1 MNHEY, CDR2 SMNVEV (reference sequence). The CDR3 is CASIEGSEGSPLHF. The CDR3 DNA follows: TGTGCCAGCATCGAGGGGTCAGAAGGATCACCCCTCCACTTT.

The V call is TRBV5-1, the J call TRBJ1-2; 8 bases line up with TRBD1. Germline V gives CDR1 SGHRS, CDR2 YFSETQ. This CDR3 spans 13 amino acids. J gave up 1 base and V 5 bases, and 1 base lay outside the gene matches. The CDR3 DNA follows: TGCGCCAGCAGTACAGGGGGTAACTATGGCTACACCTTC. This sequence encodes CASSTGGNYGYTF.

This clonotype occurred many times. The genes are TRBV6-1 and TRBJ1-5; D possibly corresponds to TRBD1 (5 bases). The CDR3 consists of 14 residues. Between the trimmed V and J ends, which lost 1 base and 7 bases, there was a span of 11 bases. The germline V gene encodes CDR1 MNHNS and CDR2 SASEGT. CDR3 sequence reads: CASSEEPGWQPQHF. In nucleotides, the CDR3 is TGTGCCAGCAGTGAAGAGCCAGGGTGGCAGCCCCAGCATTTT.

The V call is TRBV20-1, the J call TRBJ2-1; 8 bases agree with TRBD2. Trimming took 3 bases from V and 4 from J; bases not matched to a gene: 5. CDR3 size: 14 residues. Germline V gene sequence: CDR1 DFQATT, CDR2 SNEGSKA (reference sequence). CDR3 nucleotide sequence: TGCAGTGCTAGGCAACTAGCGGAATACAATGAGCAGTTCTTC. Translation gives CSARQLAEYNEQFF.